This T cell receptor (beta chain) stems from a study of blood T cell repertoires in COVID-19. CDR1 is MNHEY and CDR2 is SMNVEV in the germline V gene (reference sequence). The CDR3 sequence is 14 residues long. V dropped 4 bases and J dropped 7; count of bases not matched to a gene: 7. TCRdb's copy holds only in-frame clones and misses some; the assay was immunoSEQ multiplex PCR. The sample contains under 300,000 clones, over 75% of which appear only once. In its sample, this clone was seen a few times. The clonotype was recovered from a woman between 35 and 50 years old who had been exposed to COVID-19. The V call is TRBV27, the J call TRBJ1-2, with 9 bases lining up with TRBD1. The sequencing input was PBMCs or T cells enriched from blood (not recorded which). CDR3: CASSWGQGTSGYTF. For the CDR3, the DNA is TGTGCCAGCAGTTGGGGACAGGGTACGTCTGGCTACACCTTC.